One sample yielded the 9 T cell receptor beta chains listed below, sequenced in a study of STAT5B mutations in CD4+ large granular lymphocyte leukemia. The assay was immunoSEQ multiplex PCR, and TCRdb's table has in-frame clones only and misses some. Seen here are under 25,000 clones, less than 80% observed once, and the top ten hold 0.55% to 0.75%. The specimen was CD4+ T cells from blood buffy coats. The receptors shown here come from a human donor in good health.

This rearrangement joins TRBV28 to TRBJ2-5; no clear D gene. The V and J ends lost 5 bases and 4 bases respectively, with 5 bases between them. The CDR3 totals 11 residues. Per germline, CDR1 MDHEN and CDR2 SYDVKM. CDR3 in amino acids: CASSPRETQYF. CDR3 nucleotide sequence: TGTGCCAGCAGTCCCAGAGAGACCCAGTACTTC.

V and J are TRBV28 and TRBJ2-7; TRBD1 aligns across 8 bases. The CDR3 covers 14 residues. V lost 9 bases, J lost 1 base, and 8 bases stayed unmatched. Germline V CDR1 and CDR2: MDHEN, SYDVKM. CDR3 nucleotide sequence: TGTGCCAGTACTCAGTGGACAGGGTCCTACGAGCAGTACTTC. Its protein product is CASTQWTGSYEQYF. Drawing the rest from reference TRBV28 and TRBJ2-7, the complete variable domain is DVKVTQSSRYLVKRTGEKVFLECVQDMDHENMFWYRQDPGLGLRLIYFSYDVKMKEKGDIPEGYSVSREKKERFSLILESASTNQTSMYLCASTQWTGSYEQYFGPGTRLTVT.

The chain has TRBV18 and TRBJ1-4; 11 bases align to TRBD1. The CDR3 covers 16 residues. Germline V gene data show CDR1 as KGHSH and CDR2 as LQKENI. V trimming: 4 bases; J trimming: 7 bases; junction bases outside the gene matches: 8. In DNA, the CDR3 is TGTGCCAGCTCACTCAATCCCGGGACAGGGGGTGAAAAACTGTTTTTT. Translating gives CASSLNPGTGGEKLFF.

Here the CDR3 reads CASSRNPGQGNTEAFF. The CDR3 DNA sequence: TGTGCCAGCTCACGTAATCCGGGACAGGGGAACACTGAAGCTTTCTTT. This chain links TRBV18 with TRBJ1-1; 9 nucleotides line up with TRBD1. This CDR3 contains 16 residues. V trimming: 4 bases; J trimming: 1 base; junction bases outside the gene matches: 7. Germline-derived CDR1 and CDR2 are KGHSH and LQKENI.

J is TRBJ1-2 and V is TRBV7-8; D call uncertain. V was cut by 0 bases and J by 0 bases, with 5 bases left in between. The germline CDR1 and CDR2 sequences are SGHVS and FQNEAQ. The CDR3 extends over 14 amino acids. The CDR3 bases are TGTGCCAGCAGCTTAGCCGGGACTAACTATGGCTACACCTTC. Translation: CASSLAGTNYGYTF.

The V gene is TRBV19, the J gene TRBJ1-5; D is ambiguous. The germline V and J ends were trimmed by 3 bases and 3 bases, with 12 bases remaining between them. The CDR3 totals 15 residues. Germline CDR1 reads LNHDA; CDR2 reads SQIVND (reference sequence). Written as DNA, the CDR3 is TGTGCCAGTAGTATCTTGGACGGAAACAATCAGCCCCAGCATTTT. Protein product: CASSILDGNNQPQHF.

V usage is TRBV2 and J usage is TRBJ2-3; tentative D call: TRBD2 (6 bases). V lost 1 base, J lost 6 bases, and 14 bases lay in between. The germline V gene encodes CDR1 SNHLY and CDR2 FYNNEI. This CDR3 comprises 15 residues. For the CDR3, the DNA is TGTGCCAGCAGTGAAGGGGACCTAAGCGGGGATACGCAGTATTTT. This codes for CASSEGDLSGDTQYF.

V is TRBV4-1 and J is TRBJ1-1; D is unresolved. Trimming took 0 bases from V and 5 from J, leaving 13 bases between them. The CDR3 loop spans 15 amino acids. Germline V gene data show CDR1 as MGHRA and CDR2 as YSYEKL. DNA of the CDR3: TGCGCCAGCAGCCAAGATACCGGTTTGTATACTGAAGCTTTCTTT. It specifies CASSQDTGLYTEAFF.

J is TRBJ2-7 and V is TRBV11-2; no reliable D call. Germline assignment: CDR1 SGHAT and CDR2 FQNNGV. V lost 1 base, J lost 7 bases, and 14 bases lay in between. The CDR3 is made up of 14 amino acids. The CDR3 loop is CASSLAWQMGEQYF. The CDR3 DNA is TGTGCCAGCAGCTTAGCTTGGCAGATGGGGGAGCAGTACTTC.